This TCR beta chain was profiled in a study of T cell repertoires in cytomegalovirus infection. At the level of the study: Indications came from public TCR beta signatures; they pointed to CMV infection and to a matching HLA type.

Each CDR3 protein gets one entry after TCRdb re-called the reads with MiXCR. The table lists about 260,000 distinct CDR3 sequences, approximately 8.3% of them singletons. General study findings and limits: CMV-specific TCR beta clonotypes restricted by HLA-C were the ones dominating the ex vivo response. The cumulative frequency of public TCR beta families identified carriers of CMV plus the relevant HLA.

With respect to this clonotype: Its antigen is as yet unknown.

V lost 6 bases, J lost 7 bases, and 9 bases stayed unmatched. Germline V lookup: CDR1 SQVTM, CDR2 ANQGSEA. This CDR3 is 12 amino acids long. This sequence joins TRBV29-1 and TRBJ2-7, with 7 bases lining up with TRBD1. The sample comprised PBMCs. This TCR was sampled from a human donor in good health (CMV status not recorded). Some clones in this sample may be carry-over from other donors' samples. Here the CDR3 reads CSVARQGWEQYF. DNA of the CDR3: TGCAGCGTCGCTCGACAGGGATGGGAGCAGTACTTC.